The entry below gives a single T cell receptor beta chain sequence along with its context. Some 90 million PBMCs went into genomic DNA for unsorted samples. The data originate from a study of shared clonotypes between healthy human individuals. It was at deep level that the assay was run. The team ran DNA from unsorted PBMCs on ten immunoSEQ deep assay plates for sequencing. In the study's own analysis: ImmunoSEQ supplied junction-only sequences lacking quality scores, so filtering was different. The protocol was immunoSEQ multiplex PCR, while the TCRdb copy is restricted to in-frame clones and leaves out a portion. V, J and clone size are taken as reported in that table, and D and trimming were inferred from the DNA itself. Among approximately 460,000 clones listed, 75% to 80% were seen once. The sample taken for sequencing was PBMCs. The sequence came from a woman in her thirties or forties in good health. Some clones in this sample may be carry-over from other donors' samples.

CDR3 sequence (DNA): TGTGCCAGCAGCAAATACAAGACGGGCCTACAAGGTAGGGAGCAGTTCTTC. This translates into CASSKYKTGLQGREQFF. This chain uses TRBV21-1 with TRBJ2-1. TRBV21-1 is tagged as a pseudogene. The CDR3 has 17 amino acids.